The entry that follows covers one T cell receptor (beta chain) sequence. The data stem from a study of blood T cell repertoires in COVID-19. Clones were read by immunoSEQ multiplex PCR, and TCRdb kept only the in-frame ones, dropping some. The data contain about 440,000 clones, roughly 88% of them singletons. The sample taken for sequencing was peripheral blood. The TCR was taken from a woman in her forties or fifties with COVID-19, enrolled during active disease.

CDR3 region: CASSKREETQYF. The CDR3 region has the DNA TGTGCCAGCAGCAAGAGGGAAGAGACCCAGTACTTC. This sequence joins TRBV21-1 and TRBJ2-5; the table's TRBD2 call for D was not verified on the DNA. TRBV21-1 is an annotated pseudogene. CDR3 length: 12 amino acids.